This T cell receptor (beta chain) was sequenced for a study of shared clonotypes between healthy human individuals. Study results and caveats: The authors sampled blood alone, and tissue repertoires likely differ.

Sequencing was performed with immunoSEQ multiplex PCR; in TCRdb, only in-frame clones are kept and a portion is missing. The sample consists of 2 million to 2.5 million clones, about 94% of them appearing once. A word on this clone: What it binds is unknown.

This TCR was sampled from a man between 18 and 35 years old in good health. Sample: naive CD4+ T cells sorted from blood. Subset in this sample: CD45RA+ positively selected.

The CDR3 reads CASTRGLVGQRSYEQYF. CDR3 coding DNA: TGTGCCAGCACCCGCGGTTTAGTAGGACAGCGCTCCTACGAGCAGTACTTC. This sequence joins TRBV5-6 and TRBJ2-7; the D gene is possibly TRBD1 (6 bases). The V gene lost 6 bases and the J gene lost 0 bases, with 22 bases spanning the gap. Germline-derived CDR1 and CDR2 are SGHDT and YYEEEE. The length of the CDR3 is 17 residues. The full variable domain, with the rest looked up from reference TRBV5-6 and TRBJ2-7, is DAGVTQSPTHLIKTRGQQVTLRCSPKSGHDTVSWYQQALGQGPQFIFQYYEEEERQRGNFPDRFSGHQFPNYSSELNVNALLLGDSALYLCASTRGLVGQRSYEQYFGPGTRLTVT.